Presented here are 15 T cell receptor beta chains from one specimen sequenced in a study of regulatory T cells in long-lasting Graves disease. Arm-PCR of CDR3 regions with iRepertoire HTBI primers generated TCR beta libraries. MiXCR, applied by TCRdb to the multiplex PCR reads, yields one record per CDR3 protein. The sample has 450,000 to 600,000 distinct CDR3 sequences; around 16% are singletons. The time point: newly diagnosed GD, antithyroid drugs for less than 3 months. Scientists built the TCR library using RNA that was extracted from PBMCs. In addition, the sample was reused for a study of T cells in Graves' hyperthyroidism and ophthalmopathy.

The sample here was peripheral blood mononuclear cells (PBMCs), taken at new diagnosis, from a patient treated with antithyroid drugs. These TCRs come from a man between 35 and 55 years old with Graves disease.

This clonotype has more than one count but fewer than ten. This chain uses TRBV29-1 with TRBJ2-2; tentatively, D is TRBD2 (6 bases). The CDR3 contains 15 residues. Looked up from germline, CDR1 is SQVTM and CDR2 is ANQGSEA. Trimming removed 4 bases at V and 4 bases at J, with 16 bases between. The CDR3 region is CSVVMGGGVTGELFF. The CDR3 coding sequence is TGCAGCGTTGTTATGGGTGGCGGGGTCACCGGGGAGCTGTTTTTT.

The V and J genes are TRBV12-5 and TRBJ2-3; the D gene is possibly TRBD1 (5 bases). In germline, CDR1 is LGHNT, CDR2 FRNRAP. The CDR3 covers 14 residues. Between the trimmed V and J ends, which lost 4 bases and 1 base, there was a span of 9 bases. This CDR3 is CASGWGGRTDTQYF. The CDR3 DNA reads TGTGCTAGTGGTTGGGGCGGACGCACAGATACGCAGTATTTT.

Regarding this clonotype: A much larger clone differs by one base, so this may be a read error. This rearrangement joins TRBV28 to TRBJ1-5, with TRBD1 matching 10 bases. This CDR3 has 15 amino acids. V dropped 8 bases and J dropped 5; count of bases not matched to a gene: 9. The germline V gene has CDR1 MDHEN and CDR2 SYDVKM. The CDR3 nucleotides are TGTGCCAGCCTAACCCCGGGACAGGGGTATCAGCCCCAGCATTTT. Encoded protein: CASLTPGQGYQPQHF.

The CDR3 DNA sequence: TGTGCCAGCAGATTTACCGGGACAGGGACTGGAAACACCATATATTTT. Translation: CASRFTGTGTGNTIYF. This chain joins TRBV7-9 and TRBJ1-3; 9 positions match TRBD1. V lost 6 bases, J lost 2 bases, and 8 bases stayed unmatched. The length of the CDR3 is 16 residues. Germline V CDR1 and CDR2: SEHNR, FQNEAQ (reference sequence).

This clonotype was observed a handful of times. The chain has TRBV9 and TRBJ2-2; 13 positions match TRBD2. V was pared by 5 bases and J by 2 bases, with 3 bases of the junction left unmatched. Looked up from germline, CDR1 is SGDLS and CDR2 is YYNGEE. The CDR3 is 16 amino acids. CDR3 residues: CASRGLAGTNTGELFF. CDR3 in DNA: TGTGCCAGCAGGGGACTAGCGGGGACTAACACCGGGGAGCTGTTTTTT. Full variable domain (rest looked up from reference TRBV9 and TRBJ2-2): DSGVTQTPKHLITATGQRVTLRCSPRSGDLSVYWYQQSLDQGLQFLIQYYNGEERAKGNILERFSAQQFPDLHSELNLSSLELGDSALYFCASRGLAGTNTGELFFGEGSRLTVL.

This clonotype was seen at least ten times. The chain joins TRBV9 to TRBJ2-1; possibly TRBD1 or TRBD2 for D (5 bases each). The germline V and J ends were trimmed by 0 bases and 9 bases, with 16 bases remaining between them. CDR3 size: 15 residues. Looked up from germline, CDR1 is SGDLS and CDR2 is YYNGEE. The CDR3 bases are TGTGCCAGCAGCGTAGCTGGGGACCCCTTCGGTGAGCAGTTCTTC. Amino acid sequence: CASSVAGDPFGEQFF.

There are a few counts of this clonotype. The V and J genes are TRBV10-1 and TRBJ2-1, with 8 bases fitting TRBD2. The CDR3 consists of 15 residues. J gave up 8 bases and V 2 bases, and 8 bases lay outside the gene matches. The germline CDR1 and CDR2 sequences are WNHNN and SYGVQD (reference sequence). The CDR3 loop is CASSETGGTRDEQFF. CDR3 nucleotide sequence: TGCGCCAGCAGTGAGACCGGCGGGACTAGGGATGAGCAGTTCTTC.

This sequence joins TRBV24-1 and TRBJ2-1; possible D gene TRBD2, 6 bases. Germline V gene sequence: CDR1 KGHDR, CDR2 SFDVKD. V was clipped by 0 bases and J by 8 bases, with 22 bases between them. CDR3 length: 18 residues. This CDR3 reads CATSDLRSGGANRDEQFF. The CDR3, as DNA: TGTGCCACCAGTGATTTGCGCTCCGGCGGGGCCAATCGGGATGAGCAGTTCTTC.

In this sample, this clonotype turned up a few times. V usage is TRBV19 and J usage is TRBJ2-5; no definite D call. This CDR3 has 15 residues. Between the trimmed V and J ends, which lost 5 bases and 3 bases, there was a span of 16 bases. CDR1 is LNHDA, CDR2 SQIVND, per germline (reference sequence). For the CDR3, the DNA is TGTGCCAGTAGTCTTCATTTTGGGGAAAAAGAGACCCAGTACTTC. Protein product: CASSLHFGEKETQYF.

This clonotype was seen ten or more times. V gene TRBV5-1 combines with J gene TRBJ1-2; 7 bases line up with TRBD1. Germline CDR1 is SGHRS and CDR2 is YFSETQ. V lost 4 bases and J lost 2; bases outside the gene matches: 2. The CDR3 runs 13 residues. CDR3 sequence (DNA): TGCGCCAGCAGCCCGGGACAGAACTATGGCTACACCTTC. It specifies CASSPGQNYGYTF. The full variable domain, completed using reference TRBV5-1 and TRBJ1-2, is KAGVTQTPRYLIKTRGQQVTLSCSPISGHRSVSWYQQTPGQGLQFLFEYFSETQRNKGNFPGRFSGRQFSNSRSEMNVSTLELGDSALYLCASSPGQNYGYTFGSGTRLTVV.

This clonotype was seen a handful of times. The chain combines TRBV19 with TRBJ2-1; no definite D call. V gave up 1 base and J gave up 2 bases, with 9 bases separating them. CDR3 length: 15 residues. Germline assignment: CDR1 LNHDA and CDR2 SQIVND (reference sequence). The CDR3 DNA reads as TGTGCCAGTAGTATAGCCCAGCTGACCTACAATGAGCAGTTCTTC. It is translated as CASSIAQLTYNEQFF.

CDR3 region: CASSGRGQGDEQFF. The CDR3 nucleotides are TGTGCCAGCAGCGGGCGGGGCCAGGGTGATGAGCAGTTCTTC. The gene calls are TRBV7-9 and TRBJ2-1; weak D call: TRBD2 (6 bases). This CDR3 has 14 amino acids. Trimming shortened V by 5 bases and J by 8 bases, and 16 bases separated the two germline ends. From germline, CDR1 is SEHNR and CDR2 FQNEAQ (reference sequence).

Ten or more counts support this clonotype. The chain has TRBV28 and TRBJ1-6; D uncertain. The germline gives CDR1 MDHEN, CDR2 SYDVKM. The CDR3 has 15 residues. The V end lost 4 bases, the J end lost 7 bases, and 14 bases lay between the germline ends. In DNA form, the CDR3 reads TGTGCCAGCAGTTGGGGTAGGAGGGAAAATTCACCCCTCCACTTT. Protein product: CASSWGRRENSPLHF.

This clonotype occurred many times. The CDR3 DNA sequence: TGTGCCTGGAGGGGGCCCCCGACTAGGAAGGGCACCGGGGAGCTGTTTTTT. Residues: CAWRGPPTRKGTGELFF. The chain joins TRBV30 to TRBJ2-2, with D perhaps TRBD2 (6 bases). The V gene's germline CDR1 is GTSNPN and CDR2 SVGIG (reference sequence). Trimming removed 3 bases from V and 4 bases from J, with 21 bases in between. This CDR3 contains 17 residues.

The rearrangement links TRBV20-1 to TRBJ2-1; perhaps TRBD1 as D (6 bases). The germline gives CDR1 DFQATT, CDR2 SNEGSKA (reference sequence). The CDR3 has 16 residues. With 3 bases removed from V and 4 bases from J, the gap between germline ends came to 19 bases. The CDR3 loop reads CSARSDRWAQYNEQFF. Here the CDR3 DNA reads TGCAGTGCTAGGTCAGACAGGTGGGCCCAGTACAATGAGCAGTTCTTC.